These 2 T cell receptor beta chains came from one sample sequenced in a study of shared clonotypes between healthy human individuals (dated by TCRdb to 2018 to 2021). Library preparation used the immunoSEQ multiplex PCR assay. TCRdb took over this immuneACCESS table, retaining in-frame rearrangements with V and J assigned. Such tables are incomplete; in checked studies, under half of the missing clones stem from an unresolved V gene, and the remainder is unexplained. For this sample the table gives about 2 million clones, of which roughly 94% were detected only once. 0.13% of the sample is taken by the ten largest. The sample comprised naive CD4+ T cells sorted from blood. The sample's cell subset or site label is to be understood as: CD45RA+ positively selected. These receptors originate from a man between 18 and 29 years old in good health.

This sequence joins TRBV5-4 and TRBJ1-6; TRBD1 agrees at 10 bases. Germline V gives CDR1 SGHNT, CDR2 YYREEE (reference sequence). The CDR3 spans 15 residues. J was trimmed by 8 bases and V by 3 bases; bases with no gene match: 5. The CDR3 loop reads CASSSGTGEDSPLHF. The DNA for the CDR3 is TGTGCCAGCAGCTCCGGGACAGGGGAAGATTCACCCCTCCACTTT. Full variable domain (missing parts from reference TRBV5-4 and TRBJ1-6): ETGVTQSPTHLIKTRGQQVTLRCSSQSGHNTVSWYQQALGQGPQFIFQYYREEENGRGNFPPRFSGLQFPNYSSELNVNALELDDSALYLCASSSGTGEDSPLHFGNGTRLTVT.

This chain joins TRBV10-1 and TRBJ1-1, with TRBD1 matching 7 bases. V shed 5 bases, J shed 4 bases, and the junction held 7 bases outside the gene matches. This CDR3 is built from 14 residues. Germline CDR1 and CDR2: WNHNN and SYGVQD (reference sequence). The CDR3, as DNA: TGCGCCAGCAGTTTGACAGGGCGTTTCACTGAAGCTTTCTTT. Protein sequence: CASSLTGRFTEAFF.